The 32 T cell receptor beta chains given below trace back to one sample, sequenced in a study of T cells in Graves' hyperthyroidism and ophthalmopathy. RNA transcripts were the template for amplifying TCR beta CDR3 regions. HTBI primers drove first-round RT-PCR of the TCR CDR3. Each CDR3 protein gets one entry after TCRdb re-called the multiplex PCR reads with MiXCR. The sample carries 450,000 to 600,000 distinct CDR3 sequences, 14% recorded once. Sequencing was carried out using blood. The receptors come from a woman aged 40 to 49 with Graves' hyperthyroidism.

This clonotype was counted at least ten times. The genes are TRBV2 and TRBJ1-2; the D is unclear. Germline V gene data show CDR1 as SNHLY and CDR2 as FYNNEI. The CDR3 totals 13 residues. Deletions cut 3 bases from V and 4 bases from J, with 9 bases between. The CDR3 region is CASSELSSYGYTF. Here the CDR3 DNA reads TGTGCCAGCAGTGAGCTTAGCTCCTATGGCTACACCTTC.

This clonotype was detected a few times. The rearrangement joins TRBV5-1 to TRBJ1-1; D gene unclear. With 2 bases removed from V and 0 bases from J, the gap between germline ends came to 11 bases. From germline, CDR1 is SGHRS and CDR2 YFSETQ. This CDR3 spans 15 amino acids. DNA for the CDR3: TGCGCCAGCAGCTTCGGCAGCCAAATGAACACTGAAGCTTTCTTT. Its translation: CASSFGSQMNTEAFF.

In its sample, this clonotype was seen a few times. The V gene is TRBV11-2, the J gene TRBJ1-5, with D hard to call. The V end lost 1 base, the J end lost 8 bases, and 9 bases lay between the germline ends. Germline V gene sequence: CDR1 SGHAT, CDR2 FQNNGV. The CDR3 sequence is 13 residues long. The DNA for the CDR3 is TGTGCCAGCAGCTTAGCACACCCCGAGCCCCAGCATTTT. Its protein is CASSLAHPEPQHF. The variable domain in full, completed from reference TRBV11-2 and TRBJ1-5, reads EAGVAQSPRYKIIEKRQSVAFWCNPISGHATLYWYQQILGQGPKLLIQFQNNGVVDDSQLPKDRFSAERLKGVDSTLKIQPAKLEDSAVYLCASSLAHPEPQHFGDGTRLSIL.

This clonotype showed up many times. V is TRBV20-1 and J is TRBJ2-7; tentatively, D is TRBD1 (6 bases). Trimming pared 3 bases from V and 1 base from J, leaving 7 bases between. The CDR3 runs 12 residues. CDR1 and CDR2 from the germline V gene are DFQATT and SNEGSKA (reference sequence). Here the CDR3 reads CSASRGSYEQYF. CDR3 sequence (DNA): TGCAGTGCTAGCAGGGGTTCCTACGAGCAGTACTTC.

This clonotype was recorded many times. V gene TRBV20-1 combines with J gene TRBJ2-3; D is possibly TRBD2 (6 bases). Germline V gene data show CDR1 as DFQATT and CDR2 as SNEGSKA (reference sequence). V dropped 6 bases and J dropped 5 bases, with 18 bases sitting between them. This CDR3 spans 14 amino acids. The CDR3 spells CSASHPTGVDTQYF. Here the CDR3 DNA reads TGCAGTGCCTCTCATCCTACGGGAGTAGATACGCAGTATTTT.

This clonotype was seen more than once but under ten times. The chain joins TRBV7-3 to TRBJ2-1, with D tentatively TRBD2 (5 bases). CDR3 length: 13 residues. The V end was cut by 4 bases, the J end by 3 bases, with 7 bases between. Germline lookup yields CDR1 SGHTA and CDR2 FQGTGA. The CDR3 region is CASSWTFYNEQFF. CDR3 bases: TGTGCCAGCAGCTGGACTTTCTACAATGAGCAGTTCTTC. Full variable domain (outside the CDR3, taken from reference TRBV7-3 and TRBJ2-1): GAGVSQTPSNKVTEKGKYVELRCDPISGHTALYWYRQSLGQGPEFLIYFQGTGAADDSGLPNDRFFAVRPEGSVSTLKIQRTERGDSAVYLCASSWTFYNEQFFGPGTRLTVL.

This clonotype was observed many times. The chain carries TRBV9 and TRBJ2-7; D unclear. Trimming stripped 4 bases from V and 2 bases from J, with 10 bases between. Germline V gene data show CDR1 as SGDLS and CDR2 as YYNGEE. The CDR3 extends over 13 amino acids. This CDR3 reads CASSSDPAYEQYF. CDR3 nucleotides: TGTGCCAGCAGCTCGGACCCTGCCTACGAGCAGTACTTC.

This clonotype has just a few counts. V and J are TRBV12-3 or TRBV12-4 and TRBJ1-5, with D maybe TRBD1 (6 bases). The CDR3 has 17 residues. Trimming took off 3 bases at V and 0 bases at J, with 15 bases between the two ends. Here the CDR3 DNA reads TGTGCCAGCAGTTTCTCGGGCACAGGGTTTAGCAATCAGCCCCAGCATTTT. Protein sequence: CASSFSGTGFSNQPQHF.

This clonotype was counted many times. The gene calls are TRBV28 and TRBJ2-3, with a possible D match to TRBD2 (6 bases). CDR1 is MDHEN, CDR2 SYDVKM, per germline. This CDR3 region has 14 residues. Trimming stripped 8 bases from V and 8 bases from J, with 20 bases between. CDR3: CASVSGVVRGTQYF. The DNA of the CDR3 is TGTGCCAGCGTGTCGGGAGTGGTACGGGGTACGCAGTATTTT.

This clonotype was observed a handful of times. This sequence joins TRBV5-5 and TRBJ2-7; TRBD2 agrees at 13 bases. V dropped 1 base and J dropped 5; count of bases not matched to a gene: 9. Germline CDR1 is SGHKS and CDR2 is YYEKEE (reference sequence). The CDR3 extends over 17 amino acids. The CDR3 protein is CASSLPLGLAGDHEQYF. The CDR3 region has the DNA TGTGCCAGCAGCTTGCCACTAGGACTAGCGGGAGACCACGAGCAGTACTTC.

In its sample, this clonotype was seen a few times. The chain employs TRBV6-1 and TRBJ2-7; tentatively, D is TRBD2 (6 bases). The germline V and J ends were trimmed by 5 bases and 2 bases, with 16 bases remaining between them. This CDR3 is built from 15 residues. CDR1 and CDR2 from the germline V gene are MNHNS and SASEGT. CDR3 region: CASSPLGGKTYEQYF. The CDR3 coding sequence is TGTGCCAGCAGTCCACTGGGCGGGAAGACCTACGAGCAGTACTTC.

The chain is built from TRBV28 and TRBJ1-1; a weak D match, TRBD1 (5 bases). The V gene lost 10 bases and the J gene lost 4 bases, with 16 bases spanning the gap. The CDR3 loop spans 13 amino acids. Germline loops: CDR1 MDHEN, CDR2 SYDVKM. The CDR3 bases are TGTGCCACACACAGACAGCTCCCCACTGAAGCTTTCTTT. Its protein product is CATHRQLPTEAFF.

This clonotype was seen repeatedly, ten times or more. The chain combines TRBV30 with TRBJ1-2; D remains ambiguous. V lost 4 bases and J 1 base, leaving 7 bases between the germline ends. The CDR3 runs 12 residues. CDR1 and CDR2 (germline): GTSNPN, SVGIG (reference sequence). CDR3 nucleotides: TGTGCCTGGACGGCGAATAACTATGGCTACACCTTC. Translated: CAWTANNYGYTF.

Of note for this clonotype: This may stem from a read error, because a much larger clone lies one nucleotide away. The CDR3 coding sequence is TGTGCCAGCAGCCGACAGGGTATTGAGGAGACCCAGTACTTC. It codes for CASSRQGIEETQYF. The chain uses TRBV28 and TRBJ2-5; 7 positions agree with TRBD1. Germline V lookup: CDR1 MDHEN, CDR2 SYDVKM. Trimming took 6 bases from V and 5 from J; bases not matched to a gene: 9. CDR3 length equals 14 residues.

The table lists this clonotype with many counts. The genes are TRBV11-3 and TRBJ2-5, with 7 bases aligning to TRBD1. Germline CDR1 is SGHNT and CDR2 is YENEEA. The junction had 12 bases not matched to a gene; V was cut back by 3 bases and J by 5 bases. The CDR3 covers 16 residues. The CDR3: CASSLVSTGVGETQYF. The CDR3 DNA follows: TGTGCCAGCAGCTTGGTATCTACAGGGGTGGGGGAGACCCAGTACTTC.

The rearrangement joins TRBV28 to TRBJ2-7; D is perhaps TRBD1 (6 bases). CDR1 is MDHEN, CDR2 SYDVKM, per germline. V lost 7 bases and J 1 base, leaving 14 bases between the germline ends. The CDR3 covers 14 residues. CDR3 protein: CASTAWTESYEQYF. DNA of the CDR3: TGTGCCAGCACCGCATGGACAGAGTCCTACGAGCAGTACTTC.

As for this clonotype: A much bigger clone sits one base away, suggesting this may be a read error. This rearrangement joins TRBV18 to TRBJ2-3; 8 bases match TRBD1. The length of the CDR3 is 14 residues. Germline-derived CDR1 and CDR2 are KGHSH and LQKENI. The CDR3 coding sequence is TGTGCCAGCGTCAGACAGGGGAGCACAGGTACGCAGTATTTT. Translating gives CASVRQGSTGTQYF.

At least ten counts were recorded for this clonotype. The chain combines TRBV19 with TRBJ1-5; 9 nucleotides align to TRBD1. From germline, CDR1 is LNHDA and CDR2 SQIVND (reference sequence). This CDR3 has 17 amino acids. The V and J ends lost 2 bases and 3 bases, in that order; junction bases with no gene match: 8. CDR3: CASSIPQGARLNQPQHF. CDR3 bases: TGTGCCAGTAGTATACCACAGGGGGCTCGCCTCAATCAGCCCCAGCATTTT. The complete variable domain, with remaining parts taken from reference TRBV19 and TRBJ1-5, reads DGGITQSPKYLFRKEGQNVTLSCEQNLNHDAMYWYRQDPGQGLRLIYYSQIVNDFQKGDIAEGYSVSREKKESFPLTVTSAQKNPTAFYLCASSIPQGARLNQPQHFGDGTRLSIL.

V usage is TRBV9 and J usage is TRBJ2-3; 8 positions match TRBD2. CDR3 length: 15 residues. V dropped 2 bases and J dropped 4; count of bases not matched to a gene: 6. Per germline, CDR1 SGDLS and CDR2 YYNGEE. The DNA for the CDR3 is TGTGCCAGCAGCGTTGGACTAGCTAATTCAGATACGCAGTATTTT. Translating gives CASSVGLANSDTQYF.

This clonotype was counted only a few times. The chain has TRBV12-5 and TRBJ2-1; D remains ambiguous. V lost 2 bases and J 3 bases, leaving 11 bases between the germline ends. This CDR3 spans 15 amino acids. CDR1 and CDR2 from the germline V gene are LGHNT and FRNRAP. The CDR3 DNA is TGTGCTAGTGGTTTGAACCCGATCGGCTACAATGAGCAGTTCTTC. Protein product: CASGLNPIGYNEQFF.

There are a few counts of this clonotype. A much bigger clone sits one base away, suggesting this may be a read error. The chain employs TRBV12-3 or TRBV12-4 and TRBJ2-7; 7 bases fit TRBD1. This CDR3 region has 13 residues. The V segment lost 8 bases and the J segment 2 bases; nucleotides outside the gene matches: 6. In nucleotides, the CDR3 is TGTGCCAGCGGTAACACAGGGGCCTACGAGCAGTACTTC. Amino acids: CASGNTGAYEQYF.

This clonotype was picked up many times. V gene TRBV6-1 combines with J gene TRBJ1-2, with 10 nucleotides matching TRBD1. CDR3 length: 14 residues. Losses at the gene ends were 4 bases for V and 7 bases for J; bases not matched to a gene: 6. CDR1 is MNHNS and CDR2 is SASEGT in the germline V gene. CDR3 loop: CASSGRQGAGGYTF. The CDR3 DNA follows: TGTGCCAGCAGTGGCAGACAGGGGGCTGGTGGCTACACCTTC.

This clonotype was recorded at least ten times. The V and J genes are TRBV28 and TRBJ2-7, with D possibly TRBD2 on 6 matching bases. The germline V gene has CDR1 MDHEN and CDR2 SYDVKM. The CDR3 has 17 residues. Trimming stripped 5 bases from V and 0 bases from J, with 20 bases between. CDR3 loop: CASSPARSGKDSYEQYF. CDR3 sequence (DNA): TGTGCCAGCAGTCCCGCCCGTAGCGGCAAAGACTCCTACGAGCAGTACTTC.

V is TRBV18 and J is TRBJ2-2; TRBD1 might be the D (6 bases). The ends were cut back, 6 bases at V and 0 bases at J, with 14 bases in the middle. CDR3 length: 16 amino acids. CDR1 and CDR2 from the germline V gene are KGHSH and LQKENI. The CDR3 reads CASSPSTGSNTGELFF. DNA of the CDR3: TGTGCCAGCTCGCCTTCCACAGGGTCGAACACCGGGGAGCTGTTTTTT.

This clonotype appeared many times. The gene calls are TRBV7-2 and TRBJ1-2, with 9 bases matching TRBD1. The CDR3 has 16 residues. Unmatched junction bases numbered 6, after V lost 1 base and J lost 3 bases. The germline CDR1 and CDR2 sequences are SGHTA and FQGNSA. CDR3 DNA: TGTGCCAGCAGCTTAGTAGGGACAGGGAATTACTATGGCTACACCTTC. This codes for CASSLVGTGNYYGYTF.

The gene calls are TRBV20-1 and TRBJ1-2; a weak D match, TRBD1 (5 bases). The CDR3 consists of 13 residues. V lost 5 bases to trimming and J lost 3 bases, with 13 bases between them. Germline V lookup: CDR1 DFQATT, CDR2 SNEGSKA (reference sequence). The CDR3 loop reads CSAQSRADYGYTF. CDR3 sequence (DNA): TGCAGTGCTCAGAGCAGGGCCGACTATGGCTACACCTTC.

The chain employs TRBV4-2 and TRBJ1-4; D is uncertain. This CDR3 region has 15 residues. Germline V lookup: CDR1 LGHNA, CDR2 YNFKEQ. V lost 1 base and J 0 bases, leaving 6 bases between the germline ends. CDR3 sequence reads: CASSQVSATNEKLFF. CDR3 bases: TGTGCCAGCAGCCAAGTATCTGCAACTAATGAAAAACTGTTTTTT.

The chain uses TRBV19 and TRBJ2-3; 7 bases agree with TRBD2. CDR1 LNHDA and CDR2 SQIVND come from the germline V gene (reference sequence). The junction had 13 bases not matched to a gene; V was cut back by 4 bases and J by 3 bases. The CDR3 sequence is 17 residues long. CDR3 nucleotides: TGTGCCAGTAGTACATCTCCCTTAGCGGGTGGGACAGATACGCAGTATTTT. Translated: CASSTSPLAGGTDTQYF.

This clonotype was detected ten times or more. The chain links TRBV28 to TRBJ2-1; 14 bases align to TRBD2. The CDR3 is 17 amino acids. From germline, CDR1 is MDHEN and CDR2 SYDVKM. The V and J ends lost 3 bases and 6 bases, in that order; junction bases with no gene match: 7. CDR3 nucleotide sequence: TGTGCCAGCAGTTTTAATACCGGGACTAGCGGGAGCAATGAGCAGTTCTTC. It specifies CASSFNTGTSGSNEQFF.

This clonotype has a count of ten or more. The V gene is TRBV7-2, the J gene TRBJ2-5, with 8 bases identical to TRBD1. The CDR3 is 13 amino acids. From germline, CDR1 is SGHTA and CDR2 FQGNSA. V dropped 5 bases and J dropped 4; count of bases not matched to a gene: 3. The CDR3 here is CASSEDRGETQYF. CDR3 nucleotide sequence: TGTGCCAGCAGCGAAGACAGGGGAGAGACCCAGTACTTC.

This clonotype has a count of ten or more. This CDR3 reads CASSFAGQGGEQYF. As DNA, the CDR3 is TGTGCCAGCAGTTTTGCGGGACAGGGCGGCGAGCAGTACTTC. This chain uses TRBV12-3 or TRBV12-4 with TRBJ2-7; 9 bases are a match to TRBD1. V lost 3 bases to trimming and J lost 6 bases; unmatched junction nucleotides: 6. The CDR3 has 14 residues.

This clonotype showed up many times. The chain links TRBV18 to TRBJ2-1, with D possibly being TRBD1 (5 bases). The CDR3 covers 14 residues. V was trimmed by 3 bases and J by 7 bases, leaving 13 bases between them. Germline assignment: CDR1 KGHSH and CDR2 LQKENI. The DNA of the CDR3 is TGTGCCAGCTCACCCCCCGACAGCCTGAATGAGCAGTTCTTC. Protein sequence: CASSPPDSLNEQFF.